This T cell receptor (beta chain) came from a study of post-analysis software for immune sequencing data. Study in general: There were relapsing-remitting, secondary progressive and progressive-relapsing multiple sclerosis among the disease courses included. Whole-study results and caveats: Patients had higher frequencies than controls of about 5 TRBV segments, including TRBV5-6, TRBV5-1 and TRBV20-1. Controls significantly exceeded multiple sclerosis patients in normalized Chao1 diversity. Pronounced co-clustering by F measure was evident among identically batched samples.

V shed 0 bases and J shed 4 bases, with 12 bases lying between them. Germline V gene sequence: CDR1 LGHNA, CDR2 YSLEER. The CDR3 consists of 15 residues. cDNA libraries for TCR beta contained unique molecular identifiers. T cells, about 0.85 to 11 million of them, yielded a few hundred thousand cDNA molecules. TCRdb passed the PCR reads through MiXCR, listing each CDR3 protein once. The profile shows about 500,000 distinct CDR3 sequences, roughly 45% of them singletons. This clonotype was counted a few times. Its target is not known. Sample: blood. The rearrangement uses TRBV4-3 and TRBJ2-5; D may be TRBD1 (6 bases). The sequence was obtained from a girl aged 5-17 years with multiple sclerosis. The CDR3 DNA sequence: TGCGCCAGCAGCCAAGATCCAGGGGTCTTAGAGACCCAGTACTTC. The encoded protein is CASSQDPGVLETQYF.